The next 26 T cell receptor beta chains were all read from a single sample in a study of cytomegalovirus exposure and HLA in healthy donors. Researchers ran the PCR with 60 Vbeta and 13 Jbeta primers. Some clones are missing from TCRdb's copy, which holds only in-frame ones; the method was immunoSEQ multiplex PCR. The top ten hold under 2% of the sample, which has 130,000 to 150,000 clones, over 70% seen once. Input material: PBMCs. Receptors were obtained from a woman between 40 and 55 years old in good health and CMV-seronegative.

This chain joins TRBV2 and TRBJ1-1; D may be TRBD1 (6 bases). This CDR3 spans 14 amino acids. The V gene lost 6 bases and the J gene lost 0 bases, with 11 bases spanning the gap. Germline V gives CDR1 SNHLY, CDR2 FYNNEI. The CDR3 loop reads CASRDRSMNTEAFF. The CDR3 DNA reads as TGTGCCAGCAGGGACAGATCTATGAACACTGAAGCTTTCTTT.

The CDR3 DNA follows: TGTGCCAGCAGTGACTCGACGGCAGGCTCCGAAGCTTTCTTT. Protein product: CASSDSTAGSEAFF. The V call is TRBV6-4, the J call TRBJ1-1, with no clear D. Between the trimmed V and J ends, which lost 0 bases and 8 bases, there was a span of 13 bases. CDR3 length: 14 residues. Germline CDR1 is MRHNA and CDR2 is SNTAGT.

The chain joins TRBV4-2 to TRBJ2-3; 11 bases are shared with TRBD2. This CDR3 contains 16 residues. The V gene end was trimmed by 0 bases and the J gene end by 5 bases; junction bases not matched to a gene: 4. CDR1 is LGHNA and CDR2 is YNFKEQ in the germline V gene. The CDR3 nucleotides read TGTGCCAGCAGCCAAGACCCTAGCGGGGGGATAGATACGCAGTATTTT. Its protein product is CASSQDPSGGIDTQYF.

This rearrangement joins TRBV7-9 to TRBJ1-1, with a possible D match to TRBD1 (6 bases). The CDR3 has 15 residues. The V gene's germline CDR1 is SEHNR and CDR2 FQNEAQ (reference sequence). The V and J ends lost 5 bases and 6 bases respectively, with 19 bases between them. The CDR3 DNA reads as TGTGCCAGCAGCGTTGACAGGCTCCATGGGGCTGAAGCTTTCTTT. This gives the protein CASSVDRLHGAEAFF.

V is TRBV5-6 and J is TRBJ1-2; perhaps TRBD1 as D (6 bases). Germline V gene data show CDR1 as SGHDT and CDR2 as YYEEEE. The CDR3 covers 14 residues. V dropped 3 bases and J dropped 4 bases, with 13 bases sitting between them. CDR3 in amino acids: CASSSGDLFYGYTF. As DNA, the CDR3 is TGTGCCAGCAGCTCAGGGGACCTATTCTATGGCTACACCTTC.

The CDR3 coding sequence is TGTGCCAGCAGTGGACTAGCGGGGGCGGGAGAGACCCAGTACTTC. Protein product: CASSGLAGAGETQYF. The rearrangement uses TRBV2 and TRBJ2-5; the match to TRBD2 covers 12 bases. V shed 4 bases, J shed 4 bases, and the junction held 4 bases outside the gene matches. The CDR3 is 15 amino acids. Germline CDR1 is SNHLY and CDR2 is FYNNEI.

This chain connects TRBV7-8 to TRBJ2-3, with 15 bases fitting TRBD2. Germline assignment: CDR1 SGHVS and CDR2 FQNEAQ. V dropped 4 bases and J dropped 11; count of bases not matched to a gene: 4. The CDR3 sequence is 14 residues long. The CDR3 sequence: CASSSRTSGGEQYF. The CDR3 nucleotides read TGTGCCAGCAGCTCAAGGACTAGCGGGGGGGAGCAGTATTTT.

This clone was detected only a few times. The rearrangement uses TRBV6-5 and TRBJ1-2; tentatively, D is TRBD1 (6 bases). The CDR3 has 14 residues. In germline, CDR1 is MNHEY, CDR2 SVGAGI. Trimming stripped 5 bases from V and 7 bases from J, with 17 bases between. CDR3 coding DNA: TGTGCCAGCAGTCCTAGCTGGGGGGGGCTTGGCTACACCTTC. Protein: CASSPSWGGLGYTF.

The rearrangement joins TRBV29-1 to TRBJ2-1; 10 nucleotides line up with TRBD2. The CDR3 contains 16 residues. CDR1 is SQVTM, CDR2 ANQGSEA, per germline. V shed 1 base, J shed 7 bases, and the junction held 10 bases outside the gene matches. CDR3 coding DNA: TGCAGCGTTGAAGGTGGTCTAGCGGGAGTAAGAAATGAGCAGTTCTTC. Encoded protein: CSVEGGLAGVRNEQFF.

This sequence joins TRBV11-2 and TRBJ2-3, with 11 bases fitting TRBD1. V lost 1 base to trimming and J lost 1 base; unmatched junction nucleotides: 4. The V gene's germline CDR1 is SGHAT and CDR2 FQNNGV. This CDR3 is built from 17 residues. The CDR3, as DNA: TGTGCCAGCAGCTTAGTATTGGGACAGGGGGGCACAGATACGCAGTATTTT. Translation gives CASSLVLGQGGTDTQYF.

The V and J genes are TRBV5-4 and TRBJ1-1; TRBD1 might be the D (6 bases). V lost 3 bases and J lost 5, with 20 bases in between. Germline lookup yields CDR1 SGHNT and CDR2 YYREEE (reference sequence). This CDR3 is 16 amino acids long. The CDR3 DNA follows: TGTGCCAGCAGCTACGAAAGGGGGGGCGCAGGAACTGAAGCTTTCTTT. Protein: CASSYERGGAGTEAFF.

The rearrangement joins TRBV7-9 to TRBJ1-1, with D perhaps matching TRBD1 (5 bases). Germline lookup yields CDR1 SEHNR and CDR2 FQNEAQ (reference sequence). V was shortened by 3 bases and J by 1 base, with 12 bases between the two germline ends. CDR3 length: 15 residues. Here the CDR3 DNA reads TGTGCCAGCAGCTTTCACGGGGGTGGGAACACTGAAGCTTTCTTT. This translates into CASSFHGGGNTEAFF.

The V and J genes are TRBV6-5 and TRBJ1-1, with no clear D. This CDR3 has 14 amino acids. With 0 bases removed from V and 5 bases from J, the gap between germline ends came to 10 bases. CDR1 is MNHEY, CDR2 SVGAGI, per germline. The CDR3 DNA is TGTGCCAGCAGTTACTCGGGAGGGAGGACTGAAGCTTTCTTT. Residues: CASSYSGGRTEAFF.

This rearrangement joins TRBV7-9 to TRBJ1-2; perhaps TRBD1 as D (6 bases). Germline CDR1 reads SEHNR; CDR2 reads FQNEAQ (reference sequence). CDR3 length equals 14 residues. Trimming cost V 5 bases and J 0 bases, with 10 bases left between them. The CDR3 sequence is CASSVRGANYGYTF. DNA for the CDR3: TGTGCCAGCAGCGTCAGGGGAGCTAACTATGGCTACACCTTC.

The genes are TRBV5-4 and TRBJ2-5; maybe TRBD2 (6 bases). The CDR3 length is 14 residues. Germline V lookup: CDR1 SGHNT, CDR2 YYREEE (reference sequence). V lost 3 bases to trimming and J lost 2 bases, with 11 bases between them. This chain's CDR3 is CASSSLSGQETQYF. The CDR3, as DNA: TGTGCCAGCAGCTCCCTAAGCGGGCAAGAGACCCAGTACTTC.

The chain combines TRBV19 with TRBJ1-5; weak D call: TRBD1 (6 bases). This CDR3 contains 16 residues. With 6 bases removed from V and 0 bases from J, the gap between germline ends came to 15 bases. Germline V gene sequence: CDR1 LNHDA, CDR2 SQIVND (reference sequence). The CDR3 protein is CASRTGFTNSNQPQHF. The CDR3 DNA is TGTGCCAGTAGAACAGGGTTTACGAATAGCAATCAGCCCCAGCATTTT.

The J gene is TRBJ1-1, the V gene TRBV10-1; 8 nucleotides align to TRBD1. The CDR3 is made up of 17 amino acids. CDR1 WNHNN and CDR2 SYGVQD come from the germline V gene (reference sequence). The V gene end was trimmed by 0 bases and the J gene end by 1 base; junction bases not matched to a gene: 7. The chain's CDR3 is CASSESILGQGNTEAFF. DNA of the CDR3: TGCGCCAGCAGTGAGTCGATTCTCGGACAGGGGAACACTGAAGCTTTCTTT.

The chain is built from TRBV30 and TRBJ1-5; 9 positions match TRBD1. The J segment lost 2 bases and the V segment lost 2 bases, leaving 13 bases of the junction unmatched. Per the germline V gene, CDR1 is GTSNPN and CDR2 is SVGIG (reference sequence). The CDR3 loop spans 18 amino acids. CDR3 in DNA: TGTGCCTGGAGTAGTATTAGACAGGGGGTCTCGGGCAATCAGCCCCAGCATTTT. It yields the protein CAWSSIRQGVSGNQPQHF.

This clone turned up a few times. This chain uses TRBV12-2 with TRBJ2-5; TRBD1 is the table's D call, not checked against the DNA. The J call may be mistaken, given a closer DNA end match to TRBJ2-7. TRBV12-2 constitutes a pseudogene. There are 14 residues in the CDR3. CDR3 region: CASRLIWTVPEQYF. The CDR3 bases are TGTGCAAGTCGCTTGATATGGACAGTGCCCGAGCAGTACTTC.

The chain recombines TRBV5-1 with TRBJ1-6; D is perhaps TRBD1 (6 bases). The V and J ends lost 0 bases and 6 bases respectively, with 10 bases between them. Germline CDR1 reads SGHRS; CDR2 reads YFSETQ. CDR3 size: 15 residues. The DNA of the CDR3 is TGCGCCAGCAGCTTGGCAGGGGCCCCTAATTCACCCCTCCACTTT. As protein: CASSLAGAPNSPLHF. The complete variable domain, with remaining parts taken from reference TRBV5-1 and TRBJ1-6, reads KAGVTQTPRYLIKTRGQQVTLSCSPISGHRSVSWYQQTPGQGLQFLFEYFSETQRNKGNFPGRFSGRQFSNSRSEMNVSTLELGDSALYLCASSLAGAPNSPLHFGNGTRLTVT.

This clone was recorded once. Other DNA sequences in this sample translate to the same CDR3. The chain couples TRBV5-1 to TRBJ1-1; 10 bases match TRBD1. Trimming removed 4 bases from V and 5 bases from J; junction bases left unmatched: 8. Germline V gene sequence: CDR1 SGHRS, CDR2 YFSETQ. This CDR3 comprises 15 residues. CDR3 DNA: TGCGCCAGCAGCCCAAGACAGGGGGCTGGTACTGAAGCTTTCTTT. This gives the protein CASSPRQGAGTEAFF.

This chain joins TRBV9 and TRBJ1-2; maybe TRBD1 (5 bases). V was trimmed by 3 bases and J by 4 bases, leaving 13 bases between them. The CDR3 covers 14 residues. The germline CDR1 and CDR2 sequences are SGDLS and YYNGEE. In DNA form, the CDR3 reads TGTGCCAGCAGCGCAGTCAGGGCAGTCTATGGCTACACCTTC. Its protein is CASSAVRAVYGYTF.

V and J are TRBV19 and TRBJ2-2; 8 bases line up with TRBD2. Losses at the gene ends were 6 bases for V and 1 base for J; bases not matched to a gene: 13. Germline V gene data show CDR1 as LNHDA and CDR2 as SQIVND (reference sequence). The CDR3 is 18 amino acids. The CDR3 nucleotides are TGTGCCAGTAGACCTCGCCTAAGCGGGGGCCTGAACACCGGGGAGCTGTTTTTT. Residues: CASRPRLSGGLNTGELFF.

J is TRBJ1-2 and V is TRBV18; D unclear. With 2 bases removed from V and 3 bases from J, the gap between germline ends came to 13 bases. The CDR3 length is 15 residues. Germline V gene sequence: CDR1 KGHSH, CDR2 LQKENI. The CDR3 region is CASSPTSAEDYGYTF. The CDR3 DNA is TGTGCCAGCTCACCAACCAGTGCTGAGGACTATGGCTACACCTTC. The whole variable domain, filled in from reference TRBV18 and TRBJ1-2, reads NAGVMQNPRHLVRRRGQEARLRCSPMKGHSHVYWYRQLPEEGLKFMVYLQKENIIDESGMPKERFSAEFPKEGPSILRIQQVVRGDSAAYFCASSPTSAEDYGYTFGSGTRLTVV.

The chain combines TRBV5-8 with TRBJ1-1; TRBD1 might be the D (6 bases). The CDR3 covers 12 residues. CDR1 SGHTS and CDR2 YDEGEE come from the germline V gene. Trimming shortened V by 3 bases and J by 6 bases, and 9 bases separated the two germline ends. Here the CDR3 reads CASSSQGPEAFF. CDR3 DNA: TGTGCCAGCAGCTCACAGGGTCCTGAAGCTTTCTTT.

V and J are TRBV11-2 and TRBJ2-3; no clear D. V gave up 2 bases and J gave up 3 bases, with 12 bases separating them. This CDR3 has 15 residues. In germline, CDR1 is SGHAT, CDR2 FQNNGV. CDR3 coding DNA: TGTGCCAGCAGCTTACTCCCCGGAGCTACAGATACGCAGTATTTT. Translating gives CASSLLPGATDTQYF.